One and the same sample provided the 26 T cell receptor beta chains below, sequenced in a study of blood T cell repertoires in COVID-19. Profiled with immunoSEQ multiplex PCR; TCRdb holds only in-frame clones, not every one. Altogether tens of thousands of clones are present, about 85% being singletons, with the ten largest covering around 14%. The sequencing sample was made of peripheral blood. Receptor source: an older woman in a cohort sampled during active COVID-19.

Only one count was recorded for this clone. This rearrangement joins TRBV7-2 to TRBJ2-5, with 7 bases aligning to TRBD2. V lost 6 bases and J lost 5; bases outside the gene matches: 15. From germline, CDR1 is SGHTA and CDR2 FQGNSA. This CDR3 comprises 16 residues. The CDR3 DNA follows: TGTGCCAGCAGTATCGCTAGCGGAGGGGCGTGGGAGACCCAGTACTTC. As protein: CASSIASGGAWETQYF.

This clone has a single count. V is TRBV9 and J is TRBJ1-2; 9 bases are shared with TRBD1. The germline V gene encodes CDR1 SGDLS and CDR2 YYNGEE. This CDR3 spans 15 amino acids. Trimming removed 4 bases from V and 4 bases from J; junction bases left unmatched: 8. CDR3: CASSPQPTGGYGYTF. Here the CDR3 DNA reads TGTGCCAGCAGCCCTCAACCGACAGGGGGCTATGGCTACACCTTC.

This chain connects TRBV5-1 to TRBJ1-5, with D possibly being TRBD1 (6 bases). Germline V gene sequence: CDR1 SGHRS, CDR2 YFSETQ. CDR3 length: 15 amino acids. V lost 0 bases to trimming and J lost 6 bases, with 13 bases between them. The CDR3 sequence: CASSLEGDLGQPQHF. CDR3 nucleotides: TGCGCCAGCAGCTTGGAGGGGGATCTCGGTCAGCCCCAGCATTTT.

This chain links TRBV7-8 with TRBJ2-2, with a possible D match to TRBD2 (6 bases). The CDR3 has 17 amino acids. Trimming took off 2 bases at V and 6 bases at J, with 19 bases between the two ends. Per germline, CDR1 SGHVS and CDR2 FQNEAQ. This CDR3 reads CASSLSGGGGIPGELFF. DNA for the CDR3: TGTGCCAGCAGCTTATCGGGCGGCGGAGGGATTCCCGGGGAGCTGTTTTTT. Using reference TRBV7-8 and TRBJ2-2 for the parts outside the CDR3, the full variable domain is GAGVSQSPRYKVAKRGQDVALRCDPISGHVSLFWYQQALGQGPEFLTYFQNEAQLDKSGLPSDRFFAERPEGSVSTLKIQRTQQEDSAVYLCASSLSGGGGIPGELFFGEGSRLTVL.

This chain joins TRBV29-1 and TRBJ2-1; TRBD1 matches at 8 bases. The CDR3 has 13 residues. Germline V gene sequence: CDR1 SQVTM, CDR2 ANQGSEA. V lost 7 bases to trimming and J lost 3 bases; unmatched junction nucleotides: 5. CDR3 loop: CSGMDRDYNEQFF. CDR3 coding DNA: TGCAGCGGGATGGACAGGGACTACAATGAGCAGTTCTTC.

V is TRBV6-4 and J is TRBJ2-1, with D maybe TRBD1 (6 bases). Germline assignment: CDR1 MRHNA and CDR2 SNTAGT. This CDR3 comprises 13 residues. Trimming removed 4 bases at V and 7 bases at J, with 11 bases between. In nucleotides, the CDR3 is TGTGCCAGCAGTGCCCTACAGGGTAATGAGCAGTTCTTC. Protein product: CASSALQGNEQFF.

The chain has TRBV6-4 and TRBJ1-6; TRBD1 matches 8 bases. Germline CDR1 is MRHNA and CDR2 is SNTAGT. The CDR3 covers 14 residues. Trimming took 3 bases from V and 7 from J; bases not matched to a gene: 2. This CDR3 is CASSEDRANSPLHF. The CDR3 DNA reads TGTGCCAGCAGTGAGGACAGGGCGAATTCACCCCTCCACTTT.

The chain recombines TRBV11-2 with TRBJ2-2, with D unresolved. V was pared by 5 bases and J by 0 bases, with 10 bases between. Looked up from germline, CDR1 is SGHAT and CDR2 is FQNNGV. The CDR3 has 15 residues. As DNA, the CDR3 is TGTGCCAGCAGCCTGACTTCGACGAACACCGGGGAGCTGTTTTTT. Encoded protein: CASSLTSTNTGELFF.

V usage is TRBV7-8 and J usage is TRBJ2-1; 15 bases fit TRBD2. After removal of 4 bases from V and 7 bases from J, the junction contained 5 bases not matched to a gene. Germline CDR1 is SGHVS and CDR2 is FQNEAQ. This CDR3 region has 16 residues. Here the CDR3 reads CASSSSGTSGRNEQFF. In DNA form, the CDR3 reads TGTGCCAGCAGCTCATCCGGGACTAGCGGGAGGAATGAGCAGTTCTTC.

The rearrangement uses TRBV28 and TRBJ1-5; TRBD1 agrees at 11 bases. Germline CDR1 is MDHEN and CDR2 is SYDVKM. Germline trimming cut 6 bases from V and 7 bases from J; bases unmatched to any gene: 8. The CDR3 totals 15 residues. The CDR3 region has the DNA TGTGCCAGCAGCCCAGGACAGGGGGCAGCACAGCCCCAGCATTTT. It encodes CASSPGQGAAQPQHF. Full variable domain (missing parts from reference TRBV28 and TRBJ1-5): DVKVTQSSRYLVKRTGEKVFLECVQDMDHENMFWYRQDPGLGLRLIYFSYDVKMKEKGDIPEGYSVSREKKERFSLILESASTNQTSMYLCASSPGQGAAQPQHFGDGTRLSIL.

The chain uses TRBV28 and TRBJ1-2; TRBD1 matches at 12 bases. J gave up 2 bases and V 7 bases, and 11 bases lay outside the gene matches. CDR3 length: 17 amino acids. Germline V gives CDR1 MDHEN, CDR2 SYDVKM. Here the CDR3 DNA reads TGTGCCAGCACCTCAGGTGGGGACAGGGGGCCAAACTATGGCTACACCTTC. Translated: CASTSGGDRGPNYGYTF.

The rearrangement links TRBV19 to TRBJ2-3; TRBD1 aligns across 8 bases. CDR3 size: 14 residues. Germline trimming cut 5 bases from V and 6 bases from J; bases unmatched to any gene: 7. The germline CDR1 and CDR2 sequences are LNHDA and SQIVND (reference sequence). CDR3 region: CASSLGTGVDTQYF. In DNA form, the CDR3 reads TGTGCCAGTAGTCTTGGGACAGGTGTGGATACGCAGTATTTT.

The sample holds one count of this clone. The gene calls are TRBV27 and TRBJ2-1; 9 positions match TRBD1. The CDR3 covers 16 residues. Trimming took 4 bases from V and 7 from J; bases not matched to a gene: 11. Germline values: CDR1 MNHEY, CDR2 SMNVEV (reference sequence). The CDR3 DNA reads TGTGCCAGCAGTTCGGACAGGGGAGGTACCCAAAATGAGCAGTTCTTC. Translated, it gives CASSSDRGGTQNEQFF.

The chain links TRBV7-9 to TRBJ1-6; D gene ambiguous. Germline assignment: CDR1 SEHNR and CDR2 FQNEAQ (reference sequence). V was shortened by 5 bases and J by 7 bases, with 12 bases between the two germline ends. The CDR3 runs 14 residues. In nucleotides, the CDR3 is TGTGCCAGCAGCCTGAAAGAGAAAAATTCACCCCTCCACTTT. This encodes CASSLKEKNSPLHF.

The gene calls are TRBV30 and TRBJ1-2, with D hard to call. The germline CDR1 and CDR2 sequences are GTSNPN and SVGIG (reference sequence). V was cut by 1 base and J by 0 bases, with 21 bases left in between. The CDR3 spans 18 residues. The CDR3 is CAWSGSPSGFEANYGYTF. The CDR3 DNA follows: TGTGCCTGGAGTGGGAGCCCCTCGGGTTTTGAAGCTAACTATGGCTACACCTTC. The full variable domain, with the rest looked up from reference TRBV30 and TRBJ1-2, is SQTIHQWPATLVQPVGSPLSLECTVEGTSNPNLYWYRQAAGRGLQLLFYSVGIGQISSEVPQNLSASRPQDRQFILSSKKLLLSDSGFYLCAWSGSPSGFEANYGYTFGSGTRLTVV.

CDR3 bases: TGCGCCAGCCTAGCGGACCGGATCAATGAGCAGTTCTTC. It translates to CASLADRINEQFF. The genes are TRBV10-2 and TRBJ2-1; 7 nucleotides agree with TRBD2. Germline values: CDR1 WSHSY, CDR2 SAAADI. With 8 bases clipped from V and 6 bases from J, the junction kept 7 bases outside the gene matches. This CDR3 region has 13 residues.

V and J are TRBV21-1 and TRBJ2-1; the table's D call, TRBD2, was not checked against the DNA. TRBV21-1 is shown as a pseudogene. This CDR3 has 18 residues. The CDR3 nucleotides are TGTGCCAGCAGCAGCTTAGGACTAGCGGGAGGGCTCTACAATGAGCAGTTCTTC. Residues: CASSSLGLAGGLYNEQFF.

The chain joins TRBV28 to TRBJ2-2; 9 bases line up with TRBD2. V shed 3 bases and J 0 bases; nucleotides not matched to a gene: 11. CDR3 size: 19 residues. From germline, CDR1 is MDHEN and CDR2 SYDVKM. As DNA, the CDR3 is TGTGCCAGCAGTTTTGGCGGGAGGGCCAGAATCGCGAACACCGGGGAGCTGTTTTTT. Protein sequence: CASSFGGRARIANTGELFF.

V usage is TRBV7-2 and J usage is TRBJ2-1; the D gene is possibly TRBD1 (5 bases). The CDR3 is 15 amino acids. The V gene's germline CDR1 is SGHTA and CDR2 FQGNSA. Trimming stripped 2 bases from V and 2 bases from J, with 10 bases between. CDR3 DNA sequence: TGTGCCAGCAGCTTACGGCAGGGAACCTACAATGAGCAGTTCTTC. Protein sequence: CASSLRQGTYNEQFF. Combining the CDR3 with reference TRBV7-2 and TRBJ2-1 gives the whole variable domain GAGVSQSPSNKVTEKGKDVELRCDPISGHTALYWYRQSLGQGLEFLIYFQGNSAPDKSGLPSDRFSAERTGGSVSTLTIQRTQQEDSAVYLCASSLRQGTYNEQFFGPGTRLTVL.

The chain carries TRBV2 and TRBJ2-2, with 7 bases identical to TRBD1. V was pared by 5 bases and J by 3 bases, with 6 bases of the junction left unmatched. In germline, CDR1 is SNHLY, CDR2 FYNNEI. This CDR3 comprises 15 residues. The CDR3 loop is CASSLDRWDTGELFF. CDR3 nucleotide sequence: TGTGCCAGCAGTTTGGACAGGTGGGACACCGGGGAGCTGTTTTTT.

The chain links TRBV7-9 to TRBJ2-3; possible D gene TRBD2, 7 bases. The V end was cut by 5 bases, the J end by 2 bases, with 14 bases between. CDR1 and CDR2 (germline): SEHNR, FQNEAQ (reference sequence). The CDR3 is made up of 15 amino acids. DNA of the CDR3: TGTGCCAGCAGCCCCCGGGGGGCGGACACAGATACGCAGTATTTT. Amino acids: CASSPRGADTDTQYF.

V usage is TRBV14 and J usage is TRBJ2-3, with a possible D match to TRBD1 (5 bases). There are 11 residues in the CDR3. Germline values: CDR1 SGHDN, CDR2 FVKESK. Trimming removed 4 bases from V and 9 bases from J, with 8 bases in between. The DNA for the CDR3 is TGTGCCAGCAGCCGGGGCCCCACGCAGTATTTT. As protein: CASSRGPTQYF.

The CDR3 here is CASRRGQGMNTEAFF. CDR3 DNA sequence: TGTGCCAGCAGAAGAGGACAGGGGATGAACACTGAAGCTTTCTTT. This chain links TRBV6-5 with TRBJ1-1, with 9 bases lining up with TRBD1. Trimming at V came to 6 bases and at J to 0 bases, leaving 5 bases not matched to a gene. Germline V CDR1 and CDR2: MNHEY, SVGAGI. The CDR3 has 15 amino acids.

Written as DNA, the CDR3 is TGCGCCAGCAGTGAGAGGACAGGGGGTCGAACTGAAGCTTTCTTT. Encoded protein: CASSERTGGRTEAFF. V usage is TRBV10-1 and J usage is TRBJ1-1; TRBD1 aligns across 10 bases. CDR3 size: 15 residues. CDR1 is WNHNN, CDR2 SYGVQD, per germline (reference sequence). Losses at the gene ends were 2 bases for V and 5 bases for J; bases not matched to a gene: 5.

The chain carries TRBV3-1 (or the pseudogene TRBV3-2) and TRBJ2-7; tentative D call: TRBD1 (6 bases). The CDR3 length is 14 residues. Germline lookup yields CDR1 LGHDT and CDR2 YNNKEL (reference sequence). V was shortened by 8 bases and J by 2 bases, with 16 bases between the two germline ends. CDR3 protein: CASGRRGQTYEQYF. DNA for the CDR3: TGTGCCAGCGGCAGAAGAGGACAGACCTACGAGCAGTACTTC.

The chain joins TRBV2 to TRBJ2-5; perhaps TRBD2 as D (6 bases). Per germline, CDR1 SNHLY and CDR2 FYNNEI. The CDR3 is 13 amino acids. V was clipped by 7 bases and J by 9 bases, with 18 bases between them. CDR3 DNA: TGTGCCAGCAACGTCGACTCCCCGGGGGCCCAGTACTTC. Protein: CASNVDSPGAQYF. Variable domain in full (rest from reference TRBV2 and TRBJ2-5): EPEVTQTPSHQVTQMGQEVILRCVPISNHLYFYWYRQILGQKVEFLVSFYNNEISEKSEIFDDQFSVERPDGSNFTLKIRSTKLEDSAMYFCASNVDSPGAQYFGPGTRLLVL.